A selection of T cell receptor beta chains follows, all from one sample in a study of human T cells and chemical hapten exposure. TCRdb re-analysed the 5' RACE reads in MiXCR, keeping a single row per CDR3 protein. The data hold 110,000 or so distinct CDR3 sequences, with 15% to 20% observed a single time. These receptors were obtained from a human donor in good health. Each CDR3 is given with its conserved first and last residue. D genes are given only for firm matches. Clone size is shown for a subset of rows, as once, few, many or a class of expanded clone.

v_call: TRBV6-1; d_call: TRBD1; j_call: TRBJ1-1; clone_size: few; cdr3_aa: CASSVRQGVEAFF; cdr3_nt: TGTGCCAGCAGTGTCAGACAGGGGGTTGAAGCTTTCTTT
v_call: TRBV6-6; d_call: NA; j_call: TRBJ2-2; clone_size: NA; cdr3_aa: CASIQAGPANTGELFF; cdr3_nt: TGTGCCAGCATTCAAGCGGGTCCTGCGAACACCGGGGAGCTGTTTTTT
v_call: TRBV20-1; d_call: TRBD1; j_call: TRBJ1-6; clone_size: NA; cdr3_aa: CSAMGQAGGGDNSPLHF; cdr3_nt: TGCAGTGCTATGGGGCAGGCAGGGGGCGGAGATAATTCACCCCTCCACTTT
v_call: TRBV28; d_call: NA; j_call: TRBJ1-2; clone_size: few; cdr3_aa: CASSSGGGNYGYTF; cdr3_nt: TGTGCCAGCAGTTCTGGAGGGGGGAACTATGGCTACACCTTC
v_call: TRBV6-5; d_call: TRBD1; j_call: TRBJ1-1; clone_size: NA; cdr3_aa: CASKRQGSSEAFF; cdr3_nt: TGTGCCAGCAAACGACAGGGGAGTAGTGAAGCTTTCTTT
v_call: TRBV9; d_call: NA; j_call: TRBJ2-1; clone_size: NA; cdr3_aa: CASSAQLTSNEQFF; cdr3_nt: TGTGCCAGCAGCGCCCAACTGACAAGCAATGAGCAGTTCTTC
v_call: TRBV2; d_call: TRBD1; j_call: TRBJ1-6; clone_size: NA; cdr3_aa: CASSKGQVQYSYNSPLHF; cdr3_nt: TGTGCCAGCAGTAAGGGACAGGTCCAGTACTCCTATAATTCACCCCTCCACTTT
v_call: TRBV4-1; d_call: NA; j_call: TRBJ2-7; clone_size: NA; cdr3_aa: CASSQEHGGLLNEQYF; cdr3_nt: TGCGCCAGCAGCCAAGAGCACGGGGGCCTTCTTAACGAGCAGTACTTC
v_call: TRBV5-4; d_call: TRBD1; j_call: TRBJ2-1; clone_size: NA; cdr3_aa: CASSFGQGALGNEQFF; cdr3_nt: TGTGCCAGCAGCTTTGGACAGGGGGCATTAGGCAATGAGCAGTTCTTC
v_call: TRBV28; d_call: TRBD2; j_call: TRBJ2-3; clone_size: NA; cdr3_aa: CASSLSGLAGGTDTQYF; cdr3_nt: TGTGCCAGCAGTTTATCGGGACTAGCGGGAGGAACAGATACGCAGTATTTT
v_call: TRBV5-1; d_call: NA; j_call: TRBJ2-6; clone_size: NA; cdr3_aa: CASSAVGPNVLTF; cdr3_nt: TGCGCCAGCAGCGCCGTAGGGCCCAACGTCCTGACTTTC
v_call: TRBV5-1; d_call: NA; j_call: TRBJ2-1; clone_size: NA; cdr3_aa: CASSFMSDEQFF; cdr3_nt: TGCGCCAGCAGCTTCATGTCGGATGAGCAGTTCTTC
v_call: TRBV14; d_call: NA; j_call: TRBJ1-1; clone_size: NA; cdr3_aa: CASSQDWAGEAFF; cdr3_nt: TGTGCCAGCAGCCAAGATTGGGCGGGTGAAGCTTTCTTT
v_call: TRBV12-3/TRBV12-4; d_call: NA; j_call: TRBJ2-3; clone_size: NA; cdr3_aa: CASSPPRGRRDTDTQYF; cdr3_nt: TGTGCCAGCAGTCCCCCTCGGGGGAGACGGGACACAGATACGCAGTATTTT
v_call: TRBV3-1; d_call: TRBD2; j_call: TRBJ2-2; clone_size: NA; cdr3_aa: CASGTSAANTGELFF; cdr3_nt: TGTGCCAGCGGAACTAGCGCAGCGAACACCGGGGAGCTGTTTTTT
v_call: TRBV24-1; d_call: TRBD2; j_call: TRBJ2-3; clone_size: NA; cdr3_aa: CATSDRPGTSGYTQYF; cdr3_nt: TGTGCCACCAGTGATCGCCCCGGGACTAGCGGATATACGCAGTATTTT
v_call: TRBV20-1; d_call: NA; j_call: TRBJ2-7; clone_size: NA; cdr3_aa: CSARPGFGEQYF; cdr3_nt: TGCAGTGCTAGACCCGGGTTTGGTGAGCAGTACTTC
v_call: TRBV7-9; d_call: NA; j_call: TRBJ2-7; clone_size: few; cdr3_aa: CASSNTGTEQPYEQYF; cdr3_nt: TGTGCCAGCAGCAACACCGGGACCGAGCAGCCCTACGAGCAGTACTTC
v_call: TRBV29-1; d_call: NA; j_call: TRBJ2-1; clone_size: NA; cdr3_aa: CSVVAGASDEQFF; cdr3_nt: TGCAGCGTTGTGGCGGGGGCATCGGATGAGCAGTTCTTC
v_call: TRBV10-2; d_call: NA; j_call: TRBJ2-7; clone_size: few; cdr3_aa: CASLDNSYEQYF; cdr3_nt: TGCGCCAGCTTAGACAACTCCTACGAGCAGTACTTC
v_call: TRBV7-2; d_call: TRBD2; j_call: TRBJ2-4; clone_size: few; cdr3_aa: CASSAGLAENIQYF; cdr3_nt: TGTGCCAGCAGCGCCGGACTAGCGGAAAACATTCAGTACTTC
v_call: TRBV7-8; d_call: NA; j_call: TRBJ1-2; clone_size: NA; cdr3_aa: CASSLEWVDSLGGYTF; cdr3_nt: TGTGCCAGCAGCTTAGAGTGGGTCGACTCCCTGGGTGGCTACACCTTC
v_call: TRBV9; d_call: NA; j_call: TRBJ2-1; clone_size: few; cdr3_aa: CASSVGGGDEQFF; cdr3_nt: TGTGCCAGCAGCGTAGGCGGTGGGGATGAGCAGTTCTTC
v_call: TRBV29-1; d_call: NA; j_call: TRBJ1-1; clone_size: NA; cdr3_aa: CSVEQGSNTEAFF; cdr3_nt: TGCAGCGTTGAGCAGGGATCGAACACTGAAGCTTTCTTT
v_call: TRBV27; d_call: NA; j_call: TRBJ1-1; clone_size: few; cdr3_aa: CASSLRYPGALGLNTEAFF; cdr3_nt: TGTGCCAGCAGTTTACGCTACCCAGGGGCTTTGGGGTTGAACACTGAAGCTTTCTTT
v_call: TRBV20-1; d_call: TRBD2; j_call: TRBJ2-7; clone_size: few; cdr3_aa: CSASGPGTTQEQYF; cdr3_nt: TGCAGTGCTAGTGGTCCCGGGACTACCCAAGAGCAGTACTTC
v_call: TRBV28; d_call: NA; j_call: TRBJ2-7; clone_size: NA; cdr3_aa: CASSLHLRRDGTYEQYF; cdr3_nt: TGTGCCAGCAGTTTGCACCTACGCCGGGACGGAACCTACGAGCAGTACTTC
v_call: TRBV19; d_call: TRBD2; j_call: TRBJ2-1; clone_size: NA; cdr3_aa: CASSLAGVYYNEQFF; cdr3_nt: TGTGCCAGTAGTCTAGCGGGAGTATACTACAATGAGCAGTTCTTC
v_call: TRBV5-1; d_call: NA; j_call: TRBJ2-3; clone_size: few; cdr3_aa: CASSSPSSTDTQYF; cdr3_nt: TGCGCCAGCAGCTCCCCTTCTAGCACAGATACGCAGTATTTT
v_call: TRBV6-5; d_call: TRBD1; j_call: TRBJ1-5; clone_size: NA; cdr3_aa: CASSPDRAFNQPQHF; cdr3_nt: TGTGCCAGCAGCCCCGACAGGGCCTTCAATCAGCCCCAGCATTTT
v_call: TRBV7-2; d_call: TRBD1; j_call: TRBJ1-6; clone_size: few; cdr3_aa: CASSSPPGTGYSPLHF; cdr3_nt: TGTGCCAGCAGCTCCCCGCCCGGGACAGGGTATTCACCCCTCCACTTT
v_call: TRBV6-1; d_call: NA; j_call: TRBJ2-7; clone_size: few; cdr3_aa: CATWGSEQYF; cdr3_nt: TGTGCCACATGGGGATCCGAGCAGTACTTC
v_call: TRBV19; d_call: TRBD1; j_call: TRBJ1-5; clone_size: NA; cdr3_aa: CASSMRQGSQPQHF; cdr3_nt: TGTGCCAGTAGTATGAGACAGGGGTCTCAGCCCCAGCATTTT
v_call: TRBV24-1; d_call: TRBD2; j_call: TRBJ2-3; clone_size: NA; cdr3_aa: CATSDFETLAGGADTQYF; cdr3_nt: TGTGCCACCAGTGATTTCGAAACTCTAGCGGGGGGCGCAGATACGCAGTATTTT
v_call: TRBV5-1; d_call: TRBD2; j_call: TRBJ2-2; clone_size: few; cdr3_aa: CASSFPRASGRGELFF; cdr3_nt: TGCGCCAGCAGCTTTCCCCGGGCTAGCGGGAGAGGGGAGCTGTTTTTT
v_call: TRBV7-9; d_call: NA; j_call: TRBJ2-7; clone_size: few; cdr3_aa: CASSHEVGLYEQYF; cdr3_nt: TGTGCCAGCAGCCACGAAGTAGGTCTCTACGAGCAGTACTTC
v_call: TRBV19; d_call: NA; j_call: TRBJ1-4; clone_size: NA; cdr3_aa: CASSKGSANEKLFF; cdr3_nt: TGTGCCAGTAGTAAGGGGTCGGCTAATGAAAAACTGTTTTTT
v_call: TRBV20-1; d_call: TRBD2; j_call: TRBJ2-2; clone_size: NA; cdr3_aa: CSATTSGRIGELFF; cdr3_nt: TGCAGTGCTACGACTAGCGGGAGAATCGGGGAGCTGTTTTTT
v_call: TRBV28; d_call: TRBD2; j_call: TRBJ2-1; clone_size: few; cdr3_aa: CASSSNWGIAGTFYNEQFF; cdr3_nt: TGTGCCAGCAGTTCGAATTGGGGTATAGCGGGGACCTTCTACAATGAGCAGTTCTTC
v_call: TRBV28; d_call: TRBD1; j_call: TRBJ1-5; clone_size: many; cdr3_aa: CASSRQGGSQPQHF; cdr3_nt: TGTGCCAGCAGTCGACAGGGGGGCAGTCAGCCCCAGCATTTT
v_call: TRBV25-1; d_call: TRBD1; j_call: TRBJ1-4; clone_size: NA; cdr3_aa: CASSEQGTVRLF; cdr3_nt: TGTGCCAGCAGTGAACAGGGGACAGTAAGGCTTTTT
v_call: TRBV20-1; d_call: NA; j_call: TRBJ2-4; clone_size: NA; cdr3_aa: CSASHFLLAKNIQYF; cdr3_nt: TGCAGTGCTAGTCACTTCCTTTTAGCCAAAAACATTCAGTACTTC
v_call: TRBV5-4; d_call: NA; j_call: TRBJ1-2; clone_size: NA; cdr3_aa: CASSPRGAGNYGYTF; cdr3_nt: TGTGCCAGCAGCCCCCGGGGGGCAGGAAACTATGGCTACACCTTC
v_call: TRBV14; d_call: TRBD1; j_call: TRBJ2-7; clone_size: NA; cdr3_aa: CASSTRRDSNREQYF; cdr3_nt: TGTGCCAGCAGCACGCGAAGGGACAGCAACCGGGAGCAGTACTTC
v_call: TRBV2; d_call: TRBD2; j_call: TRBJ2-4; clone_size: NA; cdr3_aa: CASGSAGWQSKNIQYF; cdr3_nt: TGTGCCAGCGGCTCAGCGGGGTGGCAGTCCAAAAACATTCAGTACTTC
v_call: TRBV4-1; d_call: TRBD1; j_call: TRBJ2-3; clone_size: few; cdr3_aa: CASSREHRGTTDTQYF; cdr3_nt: TGCGCCAGCAGCCGGGAACACAGGGGAACCACAGATACGCAGTATTTT
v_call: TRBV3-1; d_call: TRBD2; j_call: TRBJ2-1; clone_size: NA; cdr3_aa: CASSRLAGSYNEQFF; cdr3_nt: TGTGCCAGCAGCCGACTAGCGGGATCTTACAATGAGCAGTTCTTC
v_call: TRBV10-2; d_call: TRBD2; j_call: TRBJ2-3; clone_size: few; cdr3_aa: CASNLAGAEDTQYF; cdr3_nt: TGCGCCAGCAACTTAGCGGGAGCGGAAGATACGCAGTATTTT
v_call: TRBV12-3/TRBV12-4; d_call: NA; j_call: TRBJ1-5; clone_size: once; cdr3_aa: CASSSGRGRGNQPQHF; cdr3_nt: TGTGCCAGCAGCTCGGGACGGGGTCGGGGCAATCAGCCCCAGCATTTT
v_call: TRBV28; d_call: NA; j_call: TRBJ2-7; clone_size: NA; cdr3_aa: CASTMWTTATYEQYF; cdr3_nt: TGTGCCAGCACCATGTGGACTACAGCCACCTACGAGCAGTACTTC
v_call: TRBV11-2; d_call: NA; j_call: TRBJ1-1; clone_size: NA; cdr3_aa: CASSLAGFRTEAFF; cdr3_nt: TGTGCCAGCAGCCTTGCAGGATTTAGGACTGAAGCTTTCTTT
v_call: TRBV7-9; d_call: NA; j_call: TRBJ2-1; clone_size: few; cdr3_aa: CASSFPGSINEQFF; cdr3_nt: TGTGCCAGCAGCTTCCCAGGCTCCATCAATGAGCAGTTCTTC